The entry below gives a single TCR beta chain sequence along with its context. Its specificity is not known. Only in-frame clones appear in the TCRdb table, and some are missing; sequencing was by immunoSEQ multiplex PCR. This sample yields approximately 110,000 clones, of which more than 70% are seen a single time; 9.1% belongs to the top ten. This record belongs to a study of T cell responses to AZD1222 COVID-19 vaccine. Study results and caveats: Spike-specific TCR depth and breadth grew after two AZD1222 doses.

Between the trimmed V and J ends, which lost 4 bases and 2 bases, there was a span of 15 bases. This CDR3 has 14 amino acids. The germline gives CDR1 SQVTM, CDR2 ANQGSEA. This clonotype originated in an adult in good health. The rearrangement links TRBV29-1 to TRBJ2-7; D ambiguous. This material consisted of peripheral blood, taken on day 0 of AZD1222 vaccination. CDR3 sequence (DNA): TGCAGCGTTGCTTGGGTCCGGAGACCCTACGAGCAGTACTTC. Protein product: CSVAWVRRPYEQYF.